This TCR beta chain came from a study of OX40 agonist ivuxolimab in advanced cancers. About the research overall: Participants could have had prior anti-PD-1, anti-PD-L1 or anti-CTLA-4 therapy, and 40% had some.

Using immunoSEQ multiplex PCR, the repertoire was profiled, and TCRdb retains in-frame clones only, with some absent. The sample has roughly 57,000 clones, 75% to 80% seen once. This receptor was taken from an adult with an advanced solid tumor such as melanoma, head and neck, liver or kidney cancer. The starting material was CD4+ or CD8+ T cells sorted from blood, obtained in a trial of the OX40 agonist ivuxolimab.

The CDR3, as DNA: TGTGCCAGCAGCTCATCCCGGGCCCTGAACACTGAAGCTTTCTTT. Its protein product is CASSSSRALNTEAFF. The chain recombines TRBV7-8 with TRBJ1-1, with D uncertain. V was clipped by 4 bases and J by 0 bases, with 12 bases between them. The CDR3 runs to 15 residues. Germline V gene data show CDR1 as SGHVS and CDR2 as FQNEAQ.